Below are 10 T cell receptor beta chains sequenced from a single sample in a study of blood T cell repertoires in COVID-19. Sequencing used immunoSEQ multiplex PCR; TCRdb keeps in-frame clones, though not all of them. Altogether approximately 160,000 clones are present, more than 75% being singletons, with the ten largest covering around 0.5%. What was sequenced was peripheral blood. These receptors were taken from a man aged 55 to 70 with COVID-19, enrolled during active disease.

This clone has a single count. This chain links TRBV3-1 (or the pseudogene TRBV3-2) with TRBJ2-1, with TRBD2 matching over 11 bases. The germline V gene encodes CDR1 LGHDT and CDR2 YNNKEL (reference sequence). This CDR3 comprises 19 residues. Trimming removed 4 bases from V and 8 bases from J; junction bases left unmatched: 19. Here the CDR3 DNA reads TGTGCCAGCAGCCCGGGCCCCCCCACTAGCGGGGGACCTTTGCATGAGCAGTTCTTC. Protein sequence: CASSPGPPTSGGPLHEQFF.

The rearrangement joins TRBV13 to TRBJ2-7, with D hard to call. Germline V gene data show CDR1 as PRHDT and CDR2 as FYEKMQ (reference sequence). The germline V and J ends were trimmed by 0 bases and 3 bases, with 15 bases remaining between them. This CDR3 is 16 amino acids long. CDR3 in amino acids: CASSLGNGDTGYEQYF. CDR3 sequence (DNA): TGTGCCAGCAGCTTAGGAAACGGAGATACGGGCTACGAGCAGTACTTC.

The V and J genes are TRBV11-2 and TRBJ2-1; D is undetermined. V lost 1 base and J 3 bases, leaving 10 bases between the germline ends. Germline loops: CDR1 SGHAT, CDR2 FQNNGV. The CDR3 contains 15 residues. The DNA of the CDR3 is TGTGCCAGCAGCTTAGGATTAGCTTACTACAATGAGCAGTTCTTC. Protein: CASSLGLAYYNEQFF.

V and J are TRBV18 and TRBJ2-1, with TRBD1 matching 8 bases. V gave up 0 bases and J gave up 8 bases; unmatched junction bases: 6. Germline V CDR1 and CDR2: KGHSH, LQKENI. CDR3 size: 15 residues. In DNA, the CDR3 is TGTGCCAGCTCACCACCAGGTCAGGGGGCCCATGAGCAGTTCTTC. Translated, it gives CASSPPGQGAHEQFF.

The rearrangement uses TRBV10-3 and TRBJ2-1, with 9 nucleotides matching TRBD1. The V gene end was trimmed by 6 bases and the J gene end by 7 bases; junction bases not matched to a gene: 4. The CDR3 length is 13 residues. Germline lookup yields CDR1 ENHRY and CDR2 SYGVKD. DNA for the CDR3: TGTGCCATCAGGGGACAGGGTAGTAATGAGCAGTTCTTC. This sequence encodes CAIRGQGSNEQFF.

The genes are TRBV12-3 or TRBV12-4 and TRBJ1-4, with 7 bases lining up with TRBD1. Trimming removed 6 bases from V and 10 bases from J; junction bases left unmatched: 5. CDR3 length equals 12 residues. Here the CDR3 reads CASSMDRSKLFF. The CDR3 region has the DNA TGTGCCAGCAGCATGGACAGGTCAAAACTGTTTTTT.

This clone was counted a single time. The chain joins TRBV3-1 (or the pseudogene TRBV3-2) to TRBJ2-7; TRBD1 matches at 9 bases. The CDR3 runs to 14 residues. With V trimmed by 8 bases and J by 1 base, 6 bases remained unmatched. Germline V gene sequence: CDR1 LGHDT, CDR2 YNNKEL (reference sequence). CDR3 in DNA: TGTGCCAGCGGATCCGGGACAGGGTCCTACGAGCAGTACTTC. Amino acid sequence: CASGSGTGSYEQYF.

V is TRBV2 and J is TRBJ1-3, with a tentative D call TRBD1 (5 bases). Trimming cost V 2 bases and J 1 base, with 9 bases left between them. Germline CDR1 SNHLY, CDR2 FYNNEI. The CDR3 totals 15 residues. CDR3 nucleotides: TGTGCCAGCAGTGAAACGGGGGTATCTGGAAACACCATATATTTT. As protein: CASSETGVSGNTIYF.

V gene TRBV11-3 combines with J gene TRBJ1-1; tentatively, D is TRBD1 (6 bases). CDR3 length: 17 amino acids. Germline CDR1 is SGHNT and CDR2 is YENEEA. V dropped 0 bases and J dropped 4 bases, with 18 bases sitting between them. CDR3 coding DNA: TGTGCCAGCAGCTTAGATGGGGGGGGCAGGGTACCCACTGAAGCTTTCTTT. As protein: CASSLDGGGRVPTEAFF.

The rearrangement links TRBV30 to TRBJ2-7, with TRBD2 as a possible D gene (6 bases). The germline V gene encodes CDR1 GTSNPN and CDR2 SVGIG (reference sequence). This CDR3 is 14 amino acids long. V was trimmed by 0 bases and J by 4 bases, leaving 13 bases between them. CDR3 DNA sequence: TGTGCCTGGAGTGTACTGGCGGGGCCGTACGAGCAGTACTTC. Its translation: CAWSVLAGPYEQYF.